Following are 2 T cell receptor beta chains from one sample sequenced in a study of blood T cell repertoires in COVID-19. TCRdb's copy holds only in-frame clones and misses some; the assay was immunoSEQ multiplex PCR. The sample holds more than 85,000 clones, roughly 86% seen once. The sample comprised peripheral blood. These receptors all stem from a man aged 50-60 years with active or convalescent COVID-19.

This clone was seen a few times. The J gene is TRBJ1-1, the V gene TRBV10-2, with 10 bases identical to TRBD1. Per the germline V gene, CDR1 is WSHSY and CDR2 is SAAADI. J was trimmed by 6 bases and V by 9 bases; bases with no gene match: 10. The CDR3 covers 14 residues. The CDR3 DNA sequence: TGCGCCAGGAGACAGGGGGCGCCGAAGGCTGAAGCTTTCTTT. It is translated as CARRQGAPKAEAFF.

The V and J genes are TRBV30 and TRBJ1-2; no definite D call. Germline-derived CDR1 and CDR2 are GTSNPN and SVGIG (reference sequence). V was clipped by 3 bases and J by 0 bases, with 14 bases between them. The CDR3 sequence is 15 residues long. CDR3 protein: CAWRVSGLANYGYTF. The CDR3 region has the DNA TGTGCCTGGAGGGTGTCAGGCCTTGCTAACTATGGCTACACCTTC.